This is a list of T cell receptor beta chains from one sample in a study of Graves' ophthalmopathy and Graves' hyperthyroidism. TCRdb itself ran the multiplex PCR reads through MiXCR, one entry per CDR3 protein. The sample has about 700,000 distinct CDR3 sequences; around 40% are singletons. The sequencing sample was made of peripheral blood. The receptors were sampled from an adult man with Graves' ophthalmopathy. Both conserved end residues are trimmed from each CDR3. Each record gives: V gene, J gene, CDR3 protein.

v_call: TRBV25-1
j_call: TRBJ1-2
cdr3_aa: ASTTHRRDGYT

v_call: TRBV12-3/TRBV12-4
j_call: TRBJ1-1
cdr3_aa: ASSRSGQGRTEAF

v_call: TRBV6-6
j_call: TRBJ1-6
cdr3_aa: ASSYGQLWSPLH

v_call: TRBV9
j_call: TRBJ1-6
cdr3_aa: ASSAYSNNSPLH

v_call: TRBV7-2
j_call: TRBJ2-7
cdr3_aa: ASSLPGTGGYEQY

v_call: TRBV20-1
j_call: TRBJ2-7
cdr3_aa: SARGWGAYEQY

v_call: TRBV4-3
j_call: TRBJ1-2
cdr3_aa: ASSQVYQLNYGYT

v_call: TRBV15
j_call: TRBJ1-2
cdr3_aa: ATSRGTVSYT

v_call: TRBV12-3/TRBV12-4
j_call: TRBJ1-1
cdr3_aa: ASSFREGNTEAF

v_call: TRBV5-1
j_call: TRBJ2-5
cdr3_aa: ASSGGGAHRTEETQY

v_call: TRBV12-3/TRBV12-4
j_call: TRBJ2-2
cdr3_aa: ASSSEVLNTGELF

v_call: TRBV12-3/TRBV12-4
j_call: TRBJ1-1
cdr3_aa: ASRERETEAF

v_call: TRBV7-8
j_call: TRBJ2-5
cdr3_aa: ASRARGTQETQY

v_call: TRBV11-1
j_call: TRBJ1-2
cdr3_aa: ASSFQGATGDYGYT

v_call: TRBV9
j_call: TRBJ2-5
cdr3_aa: ASSAPRDRVEQETQY

v_call: TRBV5-1
j_call: TRBJ1-1
cdr3_aa: ASSPGTGTTEAF

v_call: TRBV9
j_call: TRBJ1-5
cdr3_aa: ASRPRTNSNQPQH

v_call: TRBV2
j_call: TRBJ2-5
cdr3_aa: ASSETLAGSETQY

v_call: TRBV2
j_call: TRBJ2-7
cdr3_aa: ASSRDRVYEQD

v_call: TRBV2
j_call: TRBJ1-2
cdr3_aa: ASSMTGVDGYT

v_call: TRBV15
j_call: -
cdr3_aa: ATSRVSGSVYNEQF

v_call: TRBV10-3
j_call: TRBJ1-6
cdr3_aa: ASSYDYEALH

v_call: TRBV24-1
j_call: TRBJ2-2
cdr3_aa: ATSEKPGQGPTGELF

v_call: TRBV19
j_call: TRBJ2-6
cdr3_aa: ASSTGDMAGANVLT

v_call: TRBV7-2
j_call: TRBJ2-7
cdr3_aa: ASSSFSDSYEQY

v_call: TRBV9
j_call: TRBJ2-2
cdr3_aa: ASSQTPGGTGELF

v_call: TRBV7-2
j_call: TRBJ1-1
cdr3_aa: ASSARTGGATEAF

v_call: TRBV24-1
j_call: TRBJ1-5
cdr3_aa: ASSSGQGDRQPQH

v_call: TRBV20-1
j_call: TRBJ2-7
cdr3_aa: SAYRDYSYEQY

v_call: TRBV7-2
j_call: TRBJ2-5
cdr3_aa: ASSPRTSGGAGTQY

v_call: TRBV25-1
j_call: TRBJ1-1
cdr3_aa: ASSAHGQNTEAF

v_call: TRBV7-9
j_call: TRBJ2-7
cdr3_aa: ASSPPGQGVSEQY

v_call: TRBV10-2
j_call: TRBJ2-7
cdr3_aa: ASRQGANFDEQY

v_call: TRBV6-6
j_call: TRBJ1-3
cdr3_aa: ASSLTGSVGNTIY

v_call: TRBV15
j_call: TRBJ2-6
cdr3_aa: ATSTPLTGSGANVLT

v_call: TRBV9
j_call: TRBJ2-2
cdr3_aa: ASSVGTDLKNTGELF

v_call: TRBV2
j_call: TRBJ2-7
cdr3_aa: ASSDGTADSYEQY

v_call: TRBV7-9
j_call: TRBJ1-2
cdr3_aa: ASSLSGSRYT

v_call: TRBV3-2
j_call: TRBJ2-7
cdr3_aa: ASSQNGNLEQY

v_call: TRBV7-8
j_call: TRBJ2-7
cdr3_aa: ASSLPRTGVEQY

v_call: TRBV24-1
j_call: TRBJ1-2
cdr3_aa: ATSDEGQGLGGYT

v_call: TRBV19
j_call: TRBJ2-2
cdr3_aa: ASSIDLIGELF

v_call: TRBV7-3
j_call: TRBJ2-7
cdr3_aa: ASSLTRQGNSYEQY

v_call: TRBV9
j_call: TRBJ1-4
cdr3_aa: ASSVEGTGVGKLF

v_call: TRBV7-2
j_call: TRBJ1-5
cdr3_aa: ASSFDRDHQPQH

v_call: TRBV10-3
j_call: TRBJ1-2
cdr3_aa: ATQLRRQGRDYGYT

v_call: TRBV15
j_call: TRBJ1-2
cdr3_aa: ATNQGLDYGYT

v_call: TRBV10-3
j_call: TRBJ2-7
cdr3_aa: AISDPQTSGYEQY

v_call: TRBV14
j_call: TRBJ2-5
cdr3_aa: ASSQDLVTETQY

v_call: TRBV11-2
j_call: TRBJ2-7
cdr3_aa: ASSFLFYYEQY

v_call: TRBV20-1
j_call: TRBJ2-2
cdr3_aa: SAQNLRGTGELF

v_call: TRBV11-2
j_call: TRBJ1-1
cdr3_aa: ASSLNGRDSEAF

v_call: TRBV7-9
j_call: TRBJ1-5
cdr3_aa: ASSLSGSSNQPQH

v_call: TRBV20-1
j_call: TRBJ2-3
cdr3_aa: SATPGQGRTDTQY

v_call: TRBV9
j_call: TRBJ1-2
cdr3_aa: ASSVAGQGGYT

v_call: TRBV7-8
j_call: TRBJ2-5
cdr3_aa: ASSGASQETQY

v_call: TRBV7-9
j_call: TRBJ1-5
cdr3_aa: ASSSNRVLQPQH